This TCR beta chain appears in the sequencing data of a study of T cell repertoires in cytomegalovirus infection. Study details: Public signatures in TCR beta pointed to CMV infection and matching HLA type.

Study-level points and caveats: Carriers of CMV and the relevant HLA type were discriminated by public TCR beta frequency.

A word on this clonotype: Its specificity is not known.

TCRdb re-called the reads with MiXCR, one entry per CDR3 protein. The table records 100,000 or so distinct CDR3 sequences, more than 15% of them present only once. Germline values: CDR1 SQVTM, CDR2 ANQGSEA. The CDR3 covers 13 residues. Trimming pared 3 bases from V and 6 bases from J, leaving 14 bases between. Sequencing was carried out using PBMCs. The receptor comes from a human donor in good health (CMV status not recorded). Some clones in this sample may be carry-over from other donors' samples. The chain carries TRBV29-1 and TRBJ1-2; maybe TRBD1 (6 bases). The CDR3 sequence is CSVDFGGSDGYTF. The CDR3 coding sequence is TGCAGCGTTGATTTCGGGGGCAGTGATGGCTACACCTTC.